These 10 T cell receptor beta chains share one sample of origin, sequenced in a study of identical twins. TCRdb passed the 5' RACE reads through MiXCR, listing each CDR3 protein once. The sample shows fewer than 550,000 distinct CDR3 sequences, 13% to 15% of them seen only once. In addition, the sample was reused for a study of yellow fever vaccine responses in identical twins.

The source material was CD4+ T cells sorted from blood. Receptor source: a woman aged 18-30 years in good health.

This clonotype was observed a few times. The rearrangement links TRBV7-9 to TRBJ2-5; D perhaps matches TRBD1 (5 bases). V was cut by 8 bases and J by 2 bases, with 9 bases left in between. The CDR3 extends over 12 amino acids. Per germline, CDR1 SEHNR and CDR2 FQNEAQ (reference sequence). The CDR3 sequence: CASGRVQETQYF. The CDR3 nucleotides read TGTGCCAGCGGCAGGGTTCAAGAGACCCAGTACTTC.

This clonotype was detected only a few times. The gene calls are TRBV6-1 and TRBJ1-1; 7 positions match TRBD1. The CDR3 is made up of 17 amino acids. The V gene end was trimmed by 6 bases and the J gene end by 1 base; junction bases not matched to a gene: 14. Germline CDR1 and CDR2: MNHNS and SASEGT. The CDR3 bases are TGTGCCAGCAGGCCCAACAGGGGACGCAGGGAGAACACTGAAGCTTTCTTT. Protein sequence: CASRPNRGRRENTEAFF.

This clonotype has only a few counts. CDR3 bases: TGCGCCAGCAGCCAAGGGTGGGCAAACCCAGGGAATGAGCAGTTCTTC. Its translation is CASSQGWANPGNEQFF. The chain carries TRBV4-1 and TRBJ2-1; possibly TRBD1 for D (5 bases). Germline V gene sequence: CDR1 MGHRA, CDR2 YSYEKL. Between the trimmed V and J ends, which lost 1 base and 7 bases, there was a span of 17 bases. This CDR3 region has 16 residues.

This clonotype was recorded a few times. The genes are TRBV28 and TRBJ2-6; D is unresolved. The germline V and J ends were trimmed by 1 base and 6 bases, with 13 bases remaining between them. The germline CDR1 and CDR2 sequences are MDHEN and SYDVKM. The CDR3 is 16 residues long. Here the CDR3 DNA reads TGTGCCAGCAGTTTATACGGATCTCTGGCGGCCAACGTCCTGACTTTC. This translates into CASSLYGSLAANVLTF.

The V gene is TRBV10-3, the J gene TRBJ2-3; the D is unclear. CDR3 length: 13 amino acids. V was cut by 0 bases and J by 3 bases, with 4 bases left in between. Germline CDR1 reads ENHRY; CDR2 reads SYGVKD. CDR3 protein: CAISESETDTQYF. The CDR3 nucleotides read TGTGCCATCAGTGAGTCCGAGACAGATACGCAGTATTTT.

This clonotype was observed a handful of times. This sequence joins TRBV7-8 and TRBJ2-7; no definite D call. V was cut by 1 base and J by 2 bases, with 9 bases left in between. This CDR3 has 14 residues. The germline V gene has CDR1 SGHVS and CDR2 FQNEAQ. CDR3: CASSLEIVAYEQYF. The DNA of the CDR3 is TGTGCCAGCAGCTTAGAGATCGTCGCCTACGAGCAGTACTTC. Variable domain in full (rest from reference TRBV7-8 and TRBJ2-7): GAGVSQSPRYKVAKRGQDVALRCDPISGHVSLFWYQQALGQGPEFLTYFQNEAQLDKSGLPSDRFFAERPEGSVSTLKIQRTQQEDSAVYLCASSLEIVAYEQYFGPGTRLTVT.

The J gene is TRBJ1-5, the V gene TRBV6-1; D is unresolved. In germline, CDR1 is MNHNS, CDR2 SASEGT. The CDR3 extends over 13 amino acids. Between the trimmed V and J ends, which lost 8 bases and 3 bases, there was a span of 11 bases. This CDR3 reads CASREVPNQPQHF. The CDR3 bases are TGTGCCAGCCGGGAAGTCCCCAATCAGCCCCAGCATTTT.

This clonotype was seen a few times. This chain joins TRBV15 and TRBJ2-6, with TRBD2 as a possible D gene (5 bases). V gave up 4 bases and J gave up 0 bases, with 7 bases separating them. Germline values: CDR1 LNHNV, CDR2 YYDKDF (reference sequence). The CDR3 runs 15 residues. The CDR3 sequence is CATSIRDSGANVLTF. As DNA, the CDR3 is TGTGCCACCAGCATTCGGGACTCTGGGGCCAACGTCCTGACTTTC.

The rearrangement links TRBV27 to TRBJ2-3; a possible D gene is TRBD1 (5 bases). Germline values: CDR1 MNHEY, CDR2 SMNVEV (reference sequence). The CDR3 is 13 residues long. V dropped 5 bases and J dropped 3 bases, with 9 bases sitting between them. CDR3: CASSTKGTDTQYF. The CDR3 DNA follows: TGTGCCAGCAGTACGAAGGGGACAGATACGCAGTATTTT.

In its sample, this clonotype was seen a few times. The chain combines TRBV14 with TRBJ2-1; 10 nucleotides match TRBD2. With 4 bases clipped from V and 5 bases from J, the junction kept 8 bases outside the gene matches. This CDR3 is 16 amino acids long. Germline V gene data show CDR1 as SGHDN and CDR2 as FVKESK. CDR3 loop: CASSPPAGGPDNEQFF. Here the CDR3 DNA reads TGTGCCAGCAGCCCCCCAGCGGGAGGGCCTGACAATGAGCAGTTCTTC. Looking up the rest from reference TRBV14 and TRBJ2-1 gives the full variable domain: EAGVTQFPSHSVIEKGQTVTLRCDPISGHDNLYWYRRVMGKEIKFLLHFVKESKQDESGMPNNRFLAERTGGTYSTLKVQPAELEDSGVYFCASSPPAGGPDNEQFFGPGTRLTVL.